What follows is one T cell receptor beta chain and its context. Its target is not known. This entry belongs to a study of cytomegalovirus exposure and HLA in healthy donors. The length of the CDR3 is 16 residues. Germline V gene data show CDR1 as GTSNPN and CDR2 as SVGIG (reference sequence). V was trimmed by 0 bases and J by 3 bases, leaving 17 bases between them. Use of 60 Vbeta and 13 Jbeta primers characterized the PCR. Original processing notes: Around 9.9 million shared chains were among the approximately 82 million unique TCR beta chains that a later analysis counted. Profiled with immunoSEQ multiplex PCR; TCRdb holds only in-frame clones, not every one. From that table come the V and J calls and clone size; the DNA was used to work out D and trimming. This table has over 85,000 clones, more than 60% appearing once. Study-wide points: Over 150 TCR beta chains were listed as cytomegalovirus-associated. Presence/absence analyses rested on an assumption that sequencing depth was roughly uniform across donors. In a later analysis, across HLA loci, associated TCR counts were highest for DRB1, lowest for HLA-C.

This chain uses TRBV30 with TRBJ1-2; D perhaps matches TRBD1 (6 bases). This TCR came from a man aged 25 to 40 in good health and CMV-seropositive. The sample taken for sequencing was PBMCs. The CDR3 nucleotides are TGTGCCTGGAGTGTCGAGACAGGAGGTTGGGACTATGGCTACACCTTC. This gives the protein CAWSVETGGWDYGYTF.